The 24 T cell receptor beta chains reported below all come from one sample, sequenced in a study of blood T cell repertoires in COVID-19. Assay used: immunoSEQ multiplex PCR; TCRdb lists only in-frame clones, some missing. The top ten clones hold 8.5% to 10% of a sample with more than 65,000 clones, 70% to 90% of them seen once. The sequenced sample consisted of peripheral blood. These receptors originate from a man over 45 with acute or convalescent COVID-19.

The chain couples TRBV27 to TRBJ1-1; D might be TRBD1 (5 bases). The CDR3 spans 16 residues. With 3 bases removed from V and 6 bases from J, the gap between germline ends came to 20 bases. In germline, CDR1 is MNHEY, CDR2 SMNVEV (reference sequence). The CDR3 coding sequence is TGTGCCAGCAGTTTCGTTAAGATGGGCAGGGCCTCTGAAGCTTTCTTT. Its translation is CASSFVKMGRASEAFF.

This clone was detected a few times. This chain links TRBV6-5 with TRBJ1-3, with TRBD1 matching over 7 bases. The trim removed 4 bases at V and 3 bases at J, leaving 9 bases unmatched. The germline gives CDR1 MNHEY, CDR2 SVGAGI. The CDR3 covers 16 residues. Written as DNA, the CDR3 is TGTGCCAGCAGTTTGACCGGGACAGCGAGTGGAAACACCATATATTTT. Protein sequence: CASSLTGTASGNTIYF.

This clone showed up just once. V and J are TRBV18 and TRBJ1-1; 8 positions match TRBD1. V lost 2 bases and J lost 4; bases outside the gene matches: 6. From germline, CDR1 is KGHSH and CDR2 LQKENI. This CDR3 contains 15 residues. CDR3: CASSPGQGDITEAFF. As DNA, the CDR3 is TGTGCCAGCTCACCAGGACAGGGAGACATCACTGAAGCTTTCTTT.

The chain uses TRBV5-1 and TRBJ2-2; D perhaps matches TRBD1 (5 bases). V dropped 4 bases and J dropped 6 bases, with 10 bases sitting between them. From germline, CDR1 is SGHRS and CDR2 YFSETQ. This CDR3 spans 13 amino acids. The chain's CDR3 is CASSVEGAGELFF. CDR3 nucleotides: TGCGCCAGCAGCGTGGAAGGGGCCGGGGAGCTGTTTTTT.

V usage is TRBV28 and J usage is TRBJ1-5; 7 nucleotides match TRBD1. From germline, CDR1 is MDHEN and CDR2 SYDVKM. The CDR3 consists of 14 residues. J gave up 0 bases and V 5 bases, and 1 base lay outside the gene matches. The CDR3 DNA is TGTGCCAGCAGTGGACAGGTTAGCAATCAGCCCCAGCATTTT. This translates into CASSGQVSNQPQHF. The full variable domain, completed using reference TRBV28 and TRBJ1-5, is DVKVTQSSRYLVKRTGEKVFLECVQDMDHENMFWYRQDPGLGLRLIYFSYDVKMKEKGDIPEGYSVSREKKERFSLILESASTNQTSMYLCASSGQVSNQPQHFGDGTRLSIL.

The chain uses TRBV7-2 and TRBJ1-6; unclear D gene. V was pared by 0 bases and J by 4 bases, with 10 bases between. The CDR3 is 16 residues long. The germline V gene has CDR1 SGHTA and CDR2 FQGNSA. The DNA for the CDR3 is TGTGCCAGCAGCTTAGCGGGCGGGTCTTATAATTCACCCCTCCACTTT. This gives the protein CASSLAGGSYNSPLHF.

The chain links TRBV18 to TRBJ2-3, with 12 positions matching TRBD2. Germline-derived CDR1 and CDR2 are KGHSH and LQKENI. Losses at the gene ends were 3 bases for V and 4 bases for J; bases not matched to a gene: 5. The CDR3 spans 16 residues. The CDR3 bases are TGTGCCAGCTCACCCCCCCTAGCGGGGGGGGCAGATACGCAGTATTTT. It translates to CASSPPLAGGADTQYF.

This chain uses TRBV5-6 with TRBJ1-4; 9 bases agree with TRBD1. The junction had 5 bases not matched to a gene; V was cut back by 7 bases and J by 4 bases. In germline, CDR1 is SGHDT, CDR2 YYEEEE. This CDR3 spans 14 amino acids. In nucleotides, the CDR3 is TGTGCCAGCTCGCGGGACAGGGTTAATGAAAAACTGTTTTTT. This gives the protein CASSRDRVNEKLFF. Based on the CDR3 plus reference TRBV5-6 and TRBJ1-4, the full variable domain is DAGVTQSPTHLIKTRGQQVTLRCSPKSGHDTVSWYQQALGQGPQFIFQYYEEEERQRGNFPDRFSGHQFPNYSSELNVNALLLGDSALYLCASSRDRVNEKLFFGSGTQLSVL.

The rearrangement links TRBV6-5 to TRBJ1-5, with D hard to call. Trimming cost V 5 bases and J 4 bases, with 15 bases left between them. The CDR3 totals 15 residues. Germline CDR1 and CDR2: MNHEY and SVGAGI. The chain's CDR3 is CASSTSPGRNQPQHF. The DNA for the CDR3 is TGTGCCAGCAGTACCTCCCCGGGGAGAAATCAGCCCCAGCATTTT.

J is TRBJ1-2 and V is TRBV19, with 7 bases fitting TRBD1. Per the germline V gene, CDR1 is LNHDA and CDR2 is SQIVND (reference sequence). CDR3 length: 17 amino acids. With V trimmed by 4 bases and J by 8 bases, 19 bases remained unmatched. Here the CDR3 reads CASSTRPRTGMQEGYTF. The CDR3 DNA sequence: TGTGCCAGTAGTACCCGACCTCGGACAGGAATGCAGGAAGGCTACACCTTC.

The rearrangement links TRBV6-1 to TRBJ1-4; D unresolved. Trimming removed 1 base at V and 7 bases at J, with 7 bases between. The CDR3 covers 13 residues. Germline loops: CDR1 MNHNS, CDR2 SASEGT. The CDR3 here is CASSEELSEKLFF. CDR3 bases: TGTGCCAGCAGTGAAGAGCTGAGTGAAAAACTGTTTTTT.

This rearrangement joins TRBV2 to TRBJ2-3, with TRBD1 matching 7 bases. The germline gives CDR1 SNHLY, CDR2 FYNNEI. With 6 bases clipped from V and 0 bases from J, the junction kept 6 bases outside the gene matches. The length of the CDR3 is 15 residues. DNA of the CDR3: TGTGCCAGCAGGTATCGGACAGGTAGCACAGATACGCAGTATTTT. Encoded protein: CASRYRTGSTDTQYF.

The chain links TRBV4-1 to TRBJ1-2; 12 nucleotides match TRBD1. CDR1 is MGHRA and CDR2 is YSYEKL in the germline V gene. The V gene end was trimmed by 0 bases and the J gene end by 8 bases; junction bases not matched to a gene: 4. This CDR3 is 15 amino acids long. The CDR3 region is CASSQEGTGGEGYTF. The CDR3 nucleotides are TGCGCCAGCAGCCAAGAAGGGACAGGGGGCGAGGGCTACACCTTC.

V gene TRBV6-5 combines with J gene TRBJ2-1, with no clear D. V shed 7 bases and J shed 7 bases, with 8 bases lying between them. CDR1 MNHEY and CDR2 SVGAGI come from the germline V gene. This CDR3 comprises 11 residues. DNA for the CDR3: TGTGCCAGCACACTCGGGAATGAGCAGTTCTTC. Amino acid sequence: CASTLGNEQFF.

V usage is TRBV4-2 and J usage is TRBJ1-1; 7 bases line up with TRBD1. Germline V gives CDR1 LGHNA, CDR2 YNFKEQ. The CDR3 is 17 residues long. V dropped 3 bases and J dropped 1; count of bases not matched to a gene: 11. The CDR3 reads CASSQGPQGSTNTEAFF. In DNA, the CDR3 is TGTGCCAGCAGCCAGGGCCCACAGGGGTCCACGAACACTGAAGCTTTCTTT.

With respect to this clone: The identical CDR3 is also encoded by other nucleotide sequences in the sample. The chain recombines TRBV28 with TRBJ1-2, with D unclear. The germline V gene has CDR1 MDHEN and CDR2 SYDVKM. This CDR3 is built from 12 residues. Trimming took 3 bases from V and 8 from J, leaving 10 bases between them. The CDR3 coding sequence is TGTGCCAGCAGTTTTGCGGGATACGGCTACACCTTC. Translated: CASSFAGYGYTF.

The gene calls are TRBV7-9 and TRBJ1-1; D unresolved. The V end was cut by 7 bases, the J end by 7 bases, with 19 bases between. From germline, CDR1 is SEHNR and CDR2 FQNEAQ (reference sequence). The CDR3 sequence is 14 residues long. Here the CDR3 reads CASTETGAGSEAFF. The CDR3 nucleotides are TGTGCCAGCACCGAAACTGGCGCGGGTAGTGAAGCTTTCTTT.

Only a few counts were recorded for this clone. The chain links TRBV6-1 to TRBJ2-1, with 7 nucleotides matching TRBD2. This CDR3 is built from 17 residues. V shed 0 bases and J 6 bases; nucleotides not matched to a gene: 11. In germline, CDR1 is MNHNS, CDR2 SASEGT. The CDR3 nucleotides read TGTGCCAGCAGTGAAGCGCGGTCCTTGTCGGGGGGCAATGAGCAGTTCTTC. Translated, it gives CASSEARSLSGGNEQFF.

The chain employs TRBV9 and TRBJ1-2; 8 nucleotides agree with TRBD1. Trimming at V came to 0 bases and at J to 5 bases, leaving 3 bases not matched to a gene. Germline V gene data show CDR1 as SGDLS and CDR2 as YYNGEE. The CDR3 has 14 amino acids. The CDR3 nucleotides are TGTGCCAGCAGCGTAGAAGGACAGGGATATGGCTACACCTTC. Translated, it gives CASSVEGQGYGYTF.

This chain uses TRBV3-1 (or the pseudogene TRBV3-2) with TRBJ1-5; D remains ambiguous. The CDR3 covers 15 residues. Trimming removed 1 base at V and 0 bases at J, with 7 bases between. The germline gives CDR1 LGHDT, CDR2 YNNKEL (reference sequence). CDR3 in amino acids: CASSQGLYSNQPQHF. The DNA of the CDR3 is TGTGCCAGCAGCCAAGGGCTTTATAGCAATCAGCCCCAGCATTTT.

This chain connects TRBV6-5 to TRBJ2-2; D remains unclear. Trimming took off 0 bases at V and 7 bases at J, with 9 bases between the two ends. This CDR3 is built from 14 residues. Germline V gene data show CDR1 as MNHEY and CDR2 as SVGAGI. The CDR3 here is CASSYSRSHGELFF. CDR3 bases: TGTGCCAGCAGTTACTCGCGGAGTCACGGGGAGCTGTTTTTT.

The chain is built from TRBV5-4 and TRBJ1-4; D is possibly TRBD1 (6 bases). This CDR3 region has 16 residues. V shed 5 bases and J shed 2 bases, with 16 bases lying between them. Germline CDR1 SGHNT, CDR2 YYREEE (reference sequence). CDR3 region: CASSRTGSLTNEKLFF. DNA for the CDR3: TGTGCCAGCAGTCGTACAGGGAGCCTCACTAATGAAAAACTGTTTTTT.

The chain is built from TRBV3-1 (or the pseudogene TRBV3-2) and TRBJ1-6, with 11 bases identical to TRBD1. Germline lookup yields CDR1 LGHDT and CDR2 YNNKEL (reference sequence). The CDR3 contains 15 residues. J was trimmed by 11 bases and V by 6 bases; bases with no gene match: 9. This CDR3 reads CASSLGQGASPPLHF. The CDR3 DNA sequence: TGTGCCAGCAGTCTAGGACAGGGGGCATCTCCACCCCTCCACTTT.

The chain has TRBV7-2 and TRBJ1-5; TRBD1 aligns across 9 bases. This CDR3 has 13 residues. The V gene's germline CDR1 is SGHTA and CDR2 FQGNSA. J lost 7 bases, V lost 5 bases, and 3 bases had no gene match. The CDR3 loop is CASSAGQGQPQHF. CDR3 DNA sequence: TGTGCCAGCAGCGCGGGACAGGGACAGCCCCAGCATTTT.